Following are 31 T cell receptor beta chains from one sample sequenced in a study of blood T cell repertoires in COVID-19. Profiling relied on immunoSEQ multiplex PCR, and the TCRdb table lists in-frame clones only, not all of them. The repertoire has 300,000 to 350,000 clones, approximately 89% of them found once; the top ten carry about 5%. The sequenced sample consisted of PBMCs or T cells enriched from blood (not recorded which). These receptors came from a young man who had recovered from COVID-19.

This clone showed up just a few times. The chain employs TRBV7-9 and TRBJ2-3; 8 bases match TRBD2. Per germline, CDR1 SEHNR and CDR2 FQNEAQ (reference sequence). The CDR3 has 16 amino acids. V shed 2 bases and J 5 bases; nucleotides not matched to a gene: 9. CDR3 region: CASSLSRGGFQDTQYF. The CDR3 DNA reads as TGTGCCAGCAGCTTATCCCGGGGGGGCTTTCAAGATACGCAGTATTTT.

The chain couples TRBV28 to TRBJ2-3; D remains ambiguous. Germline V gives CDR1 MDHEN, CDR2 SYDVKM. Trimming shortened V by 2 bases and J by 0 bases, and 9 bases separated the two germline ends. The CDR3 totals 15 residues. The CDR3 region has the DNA TGTGCCAGCAGTTTACCACTTGATAGCACAGATACGCAGTATTTT. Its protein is CASSLPLDSTDTQYF. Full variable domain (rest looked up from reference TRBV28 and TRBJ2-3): DVKVTQSSRYLVKRTGEKVFLECVQDMDHENMFWYRQDPGLGLRLIYFSYDVKMKEKGDIPEGYSVSREKKERFSLILESASTNQTSMYLCASSLPLDSTDTQYFGPGTRLTVL.

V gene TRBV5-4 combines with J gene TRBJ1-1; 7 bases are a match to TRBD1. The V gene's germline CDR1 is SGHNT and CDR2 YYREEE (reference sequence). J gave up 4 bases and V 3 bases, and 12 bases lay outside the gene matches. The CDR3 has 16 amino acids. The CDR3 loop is CASSSGQTNGGTEAFF. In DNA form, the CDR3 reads TGTGCCAGCAGCTCGGGACAGACAAATGGGGGCACTGAAGCTTTCTTT.

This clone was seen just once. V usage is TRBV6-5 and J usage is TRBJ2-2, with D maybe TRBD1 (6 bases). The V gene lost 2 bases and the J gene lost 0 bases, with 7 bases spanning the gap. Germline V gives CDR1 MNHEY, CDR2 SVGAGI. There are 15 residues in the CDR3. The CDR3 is CASSYGGPNTGELFF. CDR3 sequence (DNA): TGTGCCAGCAGTTACGGGGGCCCGAACACCGGGGAGCTGTTTTTT.

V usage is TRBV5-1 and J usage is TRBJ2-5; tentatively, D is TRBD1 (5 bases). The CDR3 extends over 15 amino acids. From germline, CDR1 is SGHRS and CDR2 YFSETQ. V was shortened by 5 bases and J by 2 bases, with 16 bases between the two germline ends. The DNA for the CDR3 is TGCGCCAGCAGTAGGGCACAGGTAGTTCAAGAGACCCAGTACTTC. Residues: CASSRAQVVQETQYF.

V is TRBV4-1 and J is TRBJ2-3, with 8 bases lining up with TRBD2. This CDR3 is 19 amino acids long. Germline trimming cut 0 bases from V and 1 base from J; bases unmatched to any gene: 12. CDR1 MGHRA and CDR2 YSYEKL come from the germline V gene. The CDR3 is CASSQDHGARGGRTDTQYF. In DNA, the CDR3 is TGCGCCAGCAGCCAAGACCACGGGGCCCGGGGGGGTCGCACAGATACGCAGTATTTT.

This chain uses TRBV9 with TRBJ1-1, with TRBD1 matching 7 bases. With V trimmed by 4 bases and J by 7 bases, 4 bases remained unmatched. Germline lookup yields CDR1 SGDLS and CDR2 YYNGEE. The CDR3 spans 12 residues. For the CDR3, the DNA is TGTGCCAGCAGCCCTTGGACAGGTGAAGCTTTCTTT. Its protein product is CASSPWTGEAFF. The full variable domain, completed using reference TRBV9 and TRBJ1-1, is DSGVTQTPKHLITATGQRVTLRCSPRSGDLSVYWYQQSLDQGLQFLIQYYNGEERAKGNILERFSAQQFPDLHSELNLSSLELGDSALYFCASSPWTGEAFFGQGTRLTVV.

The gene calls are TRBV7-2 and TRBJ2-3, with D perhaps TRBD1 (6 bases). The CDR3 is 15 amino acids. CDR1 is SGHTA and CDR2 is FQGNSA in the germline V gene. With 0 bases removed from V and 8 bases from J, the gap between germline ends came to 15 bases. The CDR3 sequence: CASSLAGASIGTQYF. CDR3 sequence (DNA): TGTGCCAGCAGCTTAGCGGGGGCTAGTATAGGTACGCAGTATTTT.

This CDR3 is CASSLRVAGTEAFF. The CDR3 DNA sequence: TGTGCCAGCAGTCTAAGGGTAGCGGGGACTGAAGCTTTCTTT. The chain has TRBV3-1 (or the pseudogene TRBV3-2) and TRBJ1-1; D unresolved. The CDR3 runs 14 residues. Germline CDR1 is LGHDT and CDR2 is YNNKEL (reference sequence). V was clipped by 6 bases and J by 5 bases, with 16 bases between them.

The CDR3 is CATSDFGGLAGGQTDTQYF. The DNA of the CDR3 is TGTGCCACCAGTGATTTCGGGGGACTAGCGGGGGGGCAGACAGATACGCAGTATTTT. The rearrangement uses TRBV24-1 and TRBJ2-3, with 16 bases fitting TRBD2. From germline, CDR1 is KGHDR and CDR2 SFDVKD. This CDR3 is built from 19 residues. With 1 base clipped from V and 3 bases from J, the junction kept 6 bases outside the gene matches.

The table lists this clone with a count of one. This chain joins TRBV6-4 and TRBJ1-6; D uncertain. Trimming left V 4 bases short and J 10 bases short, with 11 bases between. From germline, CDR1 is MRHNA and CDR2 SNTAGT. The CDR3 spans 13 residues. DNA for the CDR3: TGTGCCAGCAGTGCCCAAGGAGGCTCACCCCTCCACTTT. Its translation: CASSAQGGSPLHF.

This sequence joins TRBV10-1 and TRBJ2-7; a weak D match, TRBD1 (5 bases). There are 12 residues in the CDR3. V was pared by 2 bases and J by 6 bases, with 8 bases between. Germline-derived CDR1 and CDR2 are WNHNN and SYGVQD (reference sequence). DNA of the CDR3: TGCGCCAGCAGTGAGAATGGGGCCGAGCAGTACTTC. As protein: CASSENGAEQYF.

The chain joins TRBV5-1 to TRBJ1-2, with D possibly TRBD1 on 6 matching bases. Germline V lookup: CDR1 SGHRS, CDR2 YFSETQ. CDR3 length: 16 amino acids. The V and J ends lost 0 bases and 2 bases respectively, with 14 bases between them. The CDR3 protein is CASSLGRAGDNYGYTF. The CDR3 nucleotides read TGCGCCAGCAGCTTGGGGCGCGCAGGGGACAACTATGGCTACACCTTC.

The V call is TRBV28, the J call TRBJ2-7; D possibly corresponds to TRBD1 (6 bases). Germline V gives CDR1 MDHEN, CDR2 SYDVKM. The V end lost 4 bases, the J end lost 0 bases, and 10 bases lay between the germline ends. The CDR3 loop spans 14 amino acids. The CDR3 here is CASSSQGISYEQYF. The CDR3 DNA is TGTGCCAGCAGTTCCCAGGGGATCTCCTACGAGCAGTACTTC.

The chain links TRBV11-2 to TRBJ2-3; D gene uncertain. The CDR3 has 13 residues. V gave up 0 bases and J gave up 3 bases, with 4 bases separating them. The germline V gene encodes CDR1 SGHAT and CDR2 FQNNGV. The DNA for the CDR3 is TGTGCCAGCAGCTTAGAACGGACAGATACGCAGTATTTT. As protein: CASSLERTDTQYF.

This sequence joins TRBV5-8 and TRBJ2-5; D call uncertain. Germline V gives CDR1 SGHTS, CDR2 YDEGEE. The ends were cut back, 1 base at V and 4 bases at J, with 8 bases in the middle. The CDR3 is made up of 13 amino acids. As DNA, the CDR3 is TGTGCCAGCAGCTTGACTCCGAGAGAGACCCAGTACTTC. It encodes CASSLTPRETQYF.

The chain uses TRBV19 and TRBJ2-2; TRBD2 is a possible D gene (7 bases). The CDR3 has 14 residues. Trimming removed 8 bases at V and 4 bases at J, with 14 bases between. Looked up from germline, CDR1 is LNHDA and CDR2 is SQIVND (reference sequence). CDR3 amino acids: CASQRGGFTGELFF. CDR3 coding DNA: TGTGCCAGTCAAAGGGGGGGTTTCACCGGGGAGCTGTTTTTT.

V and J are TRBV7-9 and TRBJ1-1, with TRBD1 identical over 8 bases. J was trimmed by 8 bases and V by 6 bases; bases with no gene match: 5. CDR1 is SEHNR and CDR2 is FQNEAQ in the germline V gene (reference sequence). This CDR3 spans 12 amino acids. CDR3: CASRGQAPEAFF. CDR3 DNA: TGTGCCAGCAGGGGACAGGCCCCCGAAGCTTTCTTT. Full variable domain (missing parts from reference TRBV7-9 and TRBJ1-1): DTGVSQNPRHKITKRGQNVTFRCDPISEHNRLYWYRQTLGQGPEFLTYFQNEAQLEKSRLLSDRFSAERPKGSFSTLEIQRTEQGDSAMYLCASRGQAPEAFFGQGTRLTVV.

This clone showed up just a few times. The CDR3 DNA sequence: TGTGCCAGCAGTTTATCGAGCGTGACTGAAGCTTTCTTT. This encodes CASSLSSVTEAFF. This rearrangement joins TRBV27 to TRBJ1-1, with D unclear. V gave up 0 bases and J gave up 5 bases, with 7 bases separating them. Germline V gene lookup returns CDR1 MNHEY and CDR2 SMNVEV (reference sequence). The CDR3 length is 13 residues.

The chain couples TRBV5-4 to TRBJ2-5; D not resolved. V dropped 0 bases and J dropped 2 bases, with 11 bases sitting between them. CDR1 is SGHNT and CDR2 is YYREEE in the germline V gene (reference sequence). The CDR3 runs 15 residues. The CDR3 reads CASSLGGDRQETQYF. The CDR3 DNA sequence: TGTGCCAGCAGCTTGGGAGGAGACCGGCAAGAGACCCAGTACTTC.

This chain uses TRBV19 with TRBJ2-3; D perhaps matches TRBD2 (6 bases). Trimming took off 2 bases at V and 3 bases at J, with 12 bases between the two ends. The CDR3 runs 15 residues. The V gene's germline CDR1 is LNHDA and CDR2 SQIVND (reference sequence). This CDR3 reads CASSIPAGRTDTQYF. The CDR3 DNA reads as TGTGCCAGTAGTATACCCGCGGGGAGAACAGATACGCAGTATTTT.

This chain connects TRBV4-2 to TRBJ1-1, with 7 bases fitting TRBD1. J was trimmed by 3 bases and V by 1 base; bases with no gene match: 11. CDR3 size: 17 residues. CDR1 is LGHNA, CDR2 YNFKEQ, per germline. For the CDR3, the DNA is TGTGCCAGCAGCCAAGCCCGCTCACAGGGGTTTGACACTGAAGCTTTCTTT. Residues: CASSQARSQGFDTEAFF.

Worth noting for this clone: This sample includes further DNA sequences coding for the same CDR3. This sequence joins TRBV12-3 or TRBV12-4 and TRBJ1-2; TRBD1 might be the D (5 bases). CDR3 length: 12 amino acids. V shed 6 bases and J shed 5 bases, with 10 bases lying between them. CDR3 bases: TGTGCCAGCAGCCTCCAGGGTTATGGCTACACCTTC. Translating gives CASSLQGYGYTF.

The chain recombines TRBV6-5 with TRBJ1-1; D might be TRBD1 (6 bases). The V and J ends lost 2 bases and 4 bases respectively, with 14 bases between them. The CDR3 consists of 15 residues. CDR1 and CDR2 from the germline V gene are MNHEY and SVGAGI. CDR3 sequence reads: CASSYATGIRTEAFF. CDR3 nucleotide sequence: TGTGCCAGCAGTTACGCAACAGGGATTCGCACTGAAGCTTTCTTT.

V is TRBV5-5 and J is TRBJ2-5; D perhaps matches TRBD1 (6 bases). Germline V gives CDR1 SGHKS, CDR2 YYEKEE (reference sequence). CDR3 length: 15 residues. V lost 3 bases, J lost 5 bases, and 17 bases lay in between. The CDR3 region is CASSYIRGLRETQYF. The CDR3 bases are TGTGCCAGCAGCTATATAAGGGGGTTAAGGGAGACCCAGTACTTC.

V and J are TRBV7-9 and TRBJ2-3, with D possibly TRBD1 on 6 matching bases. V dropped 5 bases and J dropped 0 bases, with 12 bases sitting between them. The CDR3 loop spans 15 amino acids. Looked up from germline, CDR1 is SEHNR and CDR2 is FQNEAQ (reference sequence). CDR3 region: CASSTQGRSTDTQYF. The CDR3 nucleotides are TGTGCCAGCAGCACACAGGGTCGGAGCACAGATACGCAGTATTTT.

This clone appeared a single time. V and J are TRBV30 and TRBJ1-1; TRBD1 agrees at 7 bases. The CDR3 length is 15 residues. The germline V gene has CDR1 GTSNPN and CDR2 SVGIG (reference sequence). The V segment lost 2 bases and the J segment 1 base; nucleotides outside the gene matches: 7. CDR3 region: CAWSPPTGRNTEAFF. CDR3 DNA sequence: TGTGCCTGGAGTCCGCCGACAGGGAGGAACACTGAAGCTTTCTTT.

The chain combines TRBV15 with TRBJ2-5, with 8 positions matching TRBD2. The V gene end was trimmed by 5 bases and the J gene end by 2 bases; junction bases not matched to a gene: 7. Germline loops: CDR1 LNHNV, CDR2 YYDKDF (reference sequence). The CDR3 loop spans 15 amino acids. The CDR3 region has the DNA TGTGCCACCAGCGCATCACGACTAGCGCAAGAGACCCAGTACTTC. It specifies CATSASRLAQETQYF.

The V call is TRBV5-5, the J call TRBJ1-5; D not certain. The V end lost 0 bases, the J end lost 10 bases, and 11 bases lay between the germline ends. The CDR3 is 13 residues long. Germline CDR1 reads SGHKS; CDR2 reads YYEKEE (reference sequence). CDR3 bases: TGTGCCAGCAGCTTGGGAGGTTGGCAACCCCAGCATTTT. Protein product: CASSLGGWQPQHF.

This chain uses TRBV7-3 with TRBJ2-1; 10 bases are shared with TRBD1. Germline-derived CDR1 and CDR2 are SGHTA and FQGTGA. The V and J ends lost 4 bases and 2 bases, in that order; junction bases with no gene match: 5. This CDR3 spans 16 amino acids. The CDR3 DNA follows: TGTGCCAGCAGCTCCACCGGGACAGGGGCCTACAATGAGCAGTTCTTC. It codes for CASSSTGTGAYNEQFF.

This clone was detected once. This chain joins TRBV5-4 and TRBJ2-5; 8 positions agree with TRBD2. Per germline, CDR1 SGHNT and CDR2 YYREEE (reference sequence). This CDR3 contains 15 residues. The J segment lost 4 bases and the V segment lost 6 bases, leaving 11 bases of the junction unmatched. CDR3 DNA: TGTGCCAGCACCACAAGGCTAGCGGGTGGAGAGACCCAGTACTTC. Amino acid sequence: CASTTRLAGGETQYF.